Listed below are T cell receptor beta chains from one sample, sequenced in a study of T cell changes during pregnancy in multiple sclerosis. The table came from immunoSEQ multiplex PCR; TCRdb's copy has only in-frame clones and leaves some out. The table includes over 40,000 clones, 75% to 90% detected once. The material was peripheral blood, obtained in the first trimester of pregnancy. The receptors come from a female donor in good health, enrolled as a control in a pregnancy study. The conserved cysteine and the conserved F or W are not part of the CDR3 here. A D gene is named only where the DNA matches it firmly.

v_call | d_call | cdr3_aa
TRBV4-1 | . | ASSQGAGGPTDTQY
TRBV6-1 | TRBD1 | ASVSQGGQREQY
TRBV9 | TRBD2 | ASSVAGTSGISEQF
TRBV7-2 | . | ASSLVRDSPLH
TRBV28 | . | ASSLRGGSTNEKLF
TRBV19 | TRBD1 | ASSILRRNSDRAKTEAF
TRBV18 | . | ASSPLPGSSDTQY
TRBV15 | TRBD1 | ATSRDLGQGRRSREQY
TRBV5-4 | . | ASSLAPRETQY
TRBV11-2 | . | ASSADSRSGF
TRBV4-2 | . | ASSPTVGGTEAF
TRBV19 | . | ATSRQVQETQY
TRBV2 | TRBD1 | ASSPGDSGYGYT
TRBV11-2 | TRBD1 | ASSSQGGGTEAF
TRBV7-9 | TRBD1 | ASSRGQGGNSGNTIY
TRBV11-2 | . | ASTFGGAGNTIY
TRBV5-1 | TRBD2 | ASSPGGIAGDNEQF
TRBV6-6 | TRBD1 | ASSGQGVGYT
TRBV27 | TRBD2 | ASSLGGVYEQY
TRBV27 | TRBD2 | ASSLLAGHNEQF
TRBV19 | TRBD2 | ASSLKTSGITDTQY
TRBV5-1 | TRBD2 | ATQREGWGQETQY
TRBV13 | . | ASSAGVGGSANEKLF
TRBV4-2 | . | ASSQQREHSTDTQY
TRBV4-2 | TRBD2 | ASSQPGTSGGMLDTQY
TRBV15 | TRBD1 | ATSTSLQGGIYNEQF
TRBV6-1 | TRBD1 | ASSEEGTGPQPQH
TRBV6-1 | TRBD1 | ASSSGGGRDYGYT
TRBV11-3 | . | ASSEASSVNEQF
TRBV7-9 | TRBD1 | ASSAEGANQPQH
TRBV6-1 | TRBD1 | ASSEWDRKETQY
TRBV4-3 | . | ASSQGHINYGYT
TRBV6-5 | . | ASSYSTENYEQY
TRBV5-6 | . | ASSLRRTRNSPLH
TRBV19 | TRBD2 | ASSIRLAGAEYQETQY
TRBV12-5 | . | ASGLVTREEKLF
TRBV6-5 | . | ASSYRGTTQY
TRBV18 | . | ASSPLPGNTEAF
TRBV18 | TRBD1 | ASSAGTGVEKLF
TRBV29-1 | . | SVERVLNTEAF